This T cell receptor beta chain was documented in a study of regulatory dendritic cells for organ transplantation. Study conclusions and caveats: The authors noted considerable between-person heterogeneity in alloreactive memory CD8+ cells. Memory CD8+ T cells were the most oligoclonal; naive cells were highly diverse. Memory CD8+ clonal expansion seemed more limited with regulatory than mature dendritic cells.

The CDR3 spans 16 residues. Trimming removed 3 bases from V and 5 bases from J; junction bases left unmatched: 7. Germline assignment: CDR1 SGHDN and CDR2 FVKESK. Naive CD45RA+ and memory CD45RO+ CD4+ or CD8+ T cells were FACS-sorted. Note on this clone: Antigen: not known.

Sequenced by immunoSEQ multiplex PCR; TCRdb stores in-frame clones only, minus some. The sample carries fewer than 40,000 clones, under 95% recorded once. The source material was naive CD8+ T cells from blood. The subset is: CD45RA+ naive T cells. The receptor comes from a human donor in good health. V usage is TRBV14 and J usage is TRBJ2-1, with 10 nucleotides matching TRBD2. The DNA for the CDR3 is TGTGCCAGCAGCCACACCGGGACTAGCGTACACAATGAGCAGTTCTTC. It yields the protein CASSHTGTSVHNEQFF.